This T cell receptor (beta chain) is from a study of shared clonotypes between healthy human individuals. Libraries were prepared by immunoSEQ multiplex PCR; TCRdb keeps only in-frame clonotypes and omits some of them. The repertoire includes 110,000 or so clones, under 70% of them detected once, and around 24% sits in the top ten. The CDR3 has 22 residues. With 0 bases clipped from V and 5 bases from J, the junction kept 21 bases outside the gene matches. Looked up from germline, CDR1 is MGHRA and CDR2 is YSYEKL. Sequencing input: memory CD8+ T cells sorted from blood. Sample subset: CD45RO+ cells pooled with CCR7-negative TemRA cells. This chain links TRBV4-1 with TRBJ2-2, with 10 bases lining up with TRBD1. The source of this sequence is a woman aged 25-40 years in good health. The CDR3 bases are TGCGCCAGCAGCCAAGATGGGTGGCGGGACAGGGGCTACTGGCTGAGGACCGGGGAGCTGTTTTTT. The encoded protein is CASSQDGWRDRGYWLRTGELFF.